The clone carrying this TCR beta chain showed up just once. Its antigen remains unknown. The data belong to a study of vaccination effects on CD4 cells after COVID-19. Turning to the study itself: Each participant was administered two doses of either the BNT162b2 or the mRNA-1273 vaccine.

The V gene end was trimmed by 11 bases and the J gene end by 2 bases; junction bases not matched to a gene: 14. This CDR3 comprises 16 residues. Germline CDR1 reads LNHDA; CDR2 reads SQIVND (reference sequence). Whole-study results and caveats: There was only 1 of 255 vaccine-induced clones in healthy vaccinees that cross-reacted with common cold coronaviruses. The study had few convalescent patients and no early post-infection timepoints.

Sequenced by immunoSEQ multiplex PCR; TCRdb stores in-frame clones only, minus some. The sample yields tens of thousands of clones, approximately 77% seen once. Antigen-specific CD4+ T cells expanded by the ViraFEST assay with viral peptide pools were then sequenced. Subsequent to 10 days of culture, CD4+ T cells were isolated. All vaccine recipients tested negative for nucleocapsid antibodies and had never contracted SARS-CoV-2 infection. Days 3 and 7 saw half the medium replaced with IL-2 medium. The sequencing here drew on CD4+ T cells from PBMCs cultured with HCoV-NL63 spike peptides, taken before COVID-19 vaccination. This TCR was recovered from a human donor who received a COVID-19 vaccine. This chain joins TRBV19 and TRBJ1-5; 8 bases align to TRBD1. The chain's CDR3 is CAAEASRGLGNQPQHF. CDR3 DNA sequence: TGTGCCGCCGAAGCGTCCAGGGGGCTGGGCAATCAGCCCCAGCATTTT.